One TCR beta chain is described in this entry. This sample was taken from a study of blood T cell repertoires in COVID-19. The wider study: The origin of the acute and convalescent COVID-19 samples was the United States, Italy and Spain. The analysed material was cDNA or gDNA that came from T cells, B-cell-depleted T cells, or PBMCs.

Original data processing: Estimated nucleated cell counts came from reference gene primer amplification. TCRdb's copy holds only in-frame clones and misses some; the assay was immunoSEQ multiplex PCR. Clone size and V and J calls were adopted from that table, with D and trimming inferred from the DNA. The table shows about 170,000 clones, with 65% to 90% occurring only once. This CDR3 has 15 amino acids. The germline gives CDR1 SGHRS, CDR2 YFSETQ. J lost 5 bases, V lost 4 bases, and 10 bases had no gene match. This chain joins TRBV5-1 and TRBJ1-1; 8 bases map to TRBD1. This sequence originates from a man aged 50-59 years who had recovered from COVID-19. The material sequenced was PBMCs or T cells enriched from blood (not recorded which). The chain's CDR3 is CASSQDRVRGTEAFF. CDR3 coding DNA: TGCGCCAGCAGCCAGGACAGGGTGAGGGGGACTGAAGCTTTCTTT.